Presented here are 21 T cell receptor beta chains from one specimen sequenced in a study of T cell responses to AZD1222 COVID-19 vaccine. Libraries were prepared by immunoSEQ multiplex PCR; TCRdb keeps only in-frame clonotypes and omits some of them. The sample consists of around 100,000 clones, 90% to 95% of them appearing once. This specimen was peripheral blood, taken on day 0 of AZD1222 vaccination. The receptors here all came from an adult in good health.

The CDR3 DNA sequence: TGCGCCAGCAGCCAAGATGACGCAGGGGGCAATCAGCCCCAGCATTTT. It codes for CASSQDDAGGNQPQHF. V is TRBV4-1 and J is TRBJ1-5; D might be TRBD1 (6 bases). This CDR3 is built from 16 residues. Trimming stripped 0 bases from V and 2 bases from J, with 11 bases between. Germline V gene sequence: CDR1 MGHRA, CDR2 YSYEKL.

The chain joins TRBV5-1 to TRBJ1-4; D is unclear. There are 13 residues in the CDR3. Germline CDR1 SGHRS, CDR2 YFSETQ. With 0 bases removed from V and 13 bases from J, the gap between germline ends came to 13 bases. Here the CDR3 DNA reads TGCGCCAGCAGCTTGGGACACCGGGGAGGACTGTTTTTT. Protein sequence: CASSLGHRGGLFF.

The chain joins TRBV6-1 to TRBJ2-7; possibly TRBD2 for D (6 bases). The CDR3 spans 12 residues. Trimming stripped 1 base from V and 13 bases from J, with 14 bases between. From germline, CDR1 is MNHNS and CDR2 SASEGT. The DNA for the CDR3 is TGTGCCAGCAGTGAAGGTGGGAGGACAACTTACTTC. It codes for CASSEGGRTTYF.

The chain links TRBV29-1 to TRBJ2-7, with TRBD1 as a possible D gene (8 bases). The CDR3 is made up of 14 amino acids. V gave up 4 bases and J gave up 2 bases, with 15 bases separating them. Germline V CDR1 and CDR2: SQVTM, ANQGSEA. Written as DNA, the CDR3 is TGCAGCGTTGTGGGGGGGACAGGAGCCTACGAGCAGTACTTC. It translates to CSVVGGTGAYEQYF.

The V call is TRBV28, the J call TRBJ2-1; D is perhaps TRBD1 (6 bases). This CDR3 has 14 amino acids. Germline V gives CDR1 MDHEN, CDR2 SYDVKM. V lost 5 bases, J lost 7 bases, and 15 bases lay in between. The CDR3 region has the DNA TGTGCCAGCAGTACCAGGGGATGGGGGAATGAGCAGTTCTTC. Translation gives CASSTRGWGNEQFF.

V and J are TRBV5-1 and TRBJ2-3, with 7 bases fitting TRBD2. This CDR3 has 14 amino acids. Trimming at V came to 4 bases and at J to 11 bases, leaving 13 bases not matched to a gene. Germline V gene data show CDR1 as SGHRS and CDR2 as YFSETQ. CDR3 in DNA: TGCGCCAGCAGCCTAAGTACCAGCGGGGCCCGGCAGTATTTT. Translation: CASSLSTSGARQYF. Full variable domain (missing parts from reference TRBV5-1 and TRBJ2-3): KAGVTQTPRYLIKTRGQQVTLSCSPISGHRSVSWYQQTPGQGLQFLFEYFSETQRNKGNFPGRFSGRQFSNSRSEMNVSTLELGDSALYLCASSLSTSGARQYFGPGTRLTVL.

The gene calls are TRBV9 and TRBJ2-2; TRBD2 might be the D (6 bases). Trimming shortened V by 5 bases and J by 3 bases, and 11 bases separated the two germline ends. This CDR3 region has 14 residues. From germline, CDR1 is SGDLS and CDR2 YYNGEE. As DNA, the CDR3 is TGTGCCAGCAGTGTTTCGGGGGACACCGGGGAGCTGTTTTTT. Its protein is CASSVSGDTGELFF.

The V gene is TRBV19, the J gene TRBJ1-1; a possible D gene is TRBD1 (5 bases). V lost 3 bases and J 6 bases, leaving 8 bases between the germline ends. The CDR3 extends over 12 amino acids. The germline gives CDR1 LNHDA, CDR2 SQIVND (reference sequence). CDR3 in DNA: TGTGCCAGTAGTATTCTAGGGGCTGAAGCTTTCTTT. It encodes CASSILGAEAFF.

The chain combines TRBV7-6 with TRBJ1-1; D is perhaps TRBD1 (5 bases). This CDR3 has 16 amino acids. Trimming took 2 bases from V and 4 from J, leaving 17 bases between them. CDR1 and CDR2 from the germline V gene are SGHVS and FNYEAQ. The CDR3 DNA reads TGTGCCAGCAGCTTACAGTCTCACGCAGGGAGCACTGAAGCTTTCTTT. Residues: CASSLQSHAGSTEAFF.

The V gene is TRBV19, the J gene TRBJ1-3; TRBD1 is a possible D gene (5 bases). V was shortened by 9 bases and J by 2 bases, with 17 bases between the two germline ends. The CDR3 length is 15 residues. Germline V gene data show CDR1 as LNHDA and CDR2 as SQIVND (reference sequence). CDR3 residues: CASRRFADTGNTIYF. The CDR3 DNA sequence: TGTGCCAGCCGCCGTTTCGCGGACACTGGAAACACCATATATTTT.

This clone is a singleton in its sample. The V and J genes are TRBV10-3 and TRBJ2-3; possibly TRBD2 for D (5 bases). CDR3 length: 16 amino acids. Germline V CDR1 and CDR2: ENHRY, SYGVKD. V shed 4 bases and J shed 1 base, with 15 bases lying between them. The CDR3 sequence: CAISVVGVGGTDTQYF. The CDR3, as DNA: TGTGCCATCAGTGTGGTCGGGGTTGGTGGCACAGATACGCAGTATTTT.

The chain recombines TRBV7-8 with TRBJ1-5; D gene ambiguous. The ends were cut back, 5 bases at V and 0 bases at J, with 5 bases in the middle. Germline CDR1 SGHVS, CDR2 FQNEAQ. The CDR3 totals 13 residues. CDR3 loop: CASSPNSNQPQHF. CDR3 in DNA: TGTGCCAGCAGCCCCAATAGCAATCAGCCCCAGCATTTT.

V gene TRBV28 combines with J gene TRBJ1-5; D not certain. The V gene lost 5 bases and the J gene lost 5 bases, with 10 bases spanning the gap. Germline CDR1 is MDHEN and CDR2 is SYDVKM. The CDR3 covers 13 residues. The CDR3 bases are TGTGCCAGCAGTAGGTTTAGGGATCAGCCCCAGCATTTT. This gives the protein CASSRFRDQPQHF.

CDR3 sequence (DNA): TGCGCCAGCAGCCACCCGGACAGGGAGAACACTGAAGCTTTCTTT. It translates to CASSHPDRENTEAFF. The V gene is TRBV4-1, the J gene TRBJ1-1; TRBD1 aligns across 8 bases. The germline V gene has CDR1 MGHRA and CDR2 YSYEKL. The length of the CDR3 is 15 residues. J lost 1 base, V lost 3 bases, and 4 bases had no gene match.

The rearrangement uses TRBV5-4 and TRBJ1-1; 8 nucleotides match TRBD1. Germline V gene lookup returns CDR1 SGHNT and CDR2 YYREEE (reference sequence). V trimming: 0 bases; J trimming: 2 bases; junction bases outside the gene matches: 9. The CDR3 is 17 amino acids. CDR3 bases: TGTGCCAGCAGCTTGGCCGCAGGGGGCTTTCCTAACACTGAAGCTTTCTTT. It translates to CASSLAAGGFPNTEAFF.

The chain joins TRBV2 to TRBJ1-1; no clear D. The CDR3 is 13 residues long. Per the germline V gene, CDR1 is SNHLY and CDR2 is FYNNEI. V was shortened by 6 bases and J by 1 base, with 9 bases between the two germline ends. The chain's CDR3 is CASRPWENTEAFF. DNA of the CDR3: TGTGCCAGCAGGCCATGGGAGAACACTGAAGCTTTCTTT.

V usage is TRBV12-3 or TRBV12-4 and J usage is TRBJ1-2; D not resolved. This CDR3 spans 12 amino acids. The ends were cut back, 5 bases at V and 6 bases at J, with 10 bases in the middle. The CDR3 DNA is TGTGCCAGCAGTCCTAACATGGATGGCTACACCTTC. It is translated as CASSPNMDGYTF.

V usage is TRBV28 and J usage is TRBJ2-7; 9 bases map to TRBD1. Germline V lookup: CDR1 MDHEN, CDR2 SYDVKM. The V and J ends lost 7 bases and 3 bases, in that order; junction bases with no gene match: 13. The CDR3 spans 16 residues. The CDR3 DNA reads TGTGCCAGCATCAACTCGGCGGGACAGGGCCGCTACGAGCAGTACTTC. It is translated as CASINSAGQGRYEQYF. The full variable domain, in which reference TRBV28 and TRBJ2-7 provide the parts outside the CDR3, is DVKVTQSSRYLVKRTGEKVFLECVQDMDHENMFWYRQDPGLGLRLIYFSYDVKMKEKGDIPEGYSVSREKKERFSLILESASTNQTSMYLCASINSAGQGRYEQYFGPGTRLTVT.

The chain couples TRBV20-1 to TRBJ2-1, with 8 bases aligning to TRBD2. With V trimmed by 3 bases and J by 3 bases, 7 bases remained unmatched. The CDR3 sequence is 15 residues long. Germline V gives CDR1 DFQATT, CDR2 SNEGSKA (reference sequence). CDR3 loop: CSASLSGSSYNEQFF. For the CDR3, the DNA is TGCAGTGCTAGTCTAAGCGGGAGCAGCTACAATGAGCAGTTCTTC.

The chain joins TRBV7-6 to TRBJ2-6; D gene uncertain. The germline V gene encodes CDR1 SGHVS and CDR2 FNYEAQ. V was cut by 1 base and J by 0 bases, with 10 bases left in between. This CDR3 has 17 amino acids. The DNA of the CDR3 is TGTGCCAGCAGCTTAGGACAACCCCGCTCTGGGGCCAACGTCCTGACTTTC. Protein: CASSLGQPRSGANVLTF.

The CDR3 loop is CASSLVSRGSTDTQYF. The CDR3 bases are TGTGCCAGCAGCTTAGTTAGCAGGGGTAGCACAGATACGCAGTATTTT. The V gene is TRBV7-3, the J gene TRBJ2-3, with a tentative D call TRBD1 (6 bases). The germline gives CDR1 SGHTA, CDR2 FQGTGA. The length of the CDR3 is 16 residues. With 2 bases removed from V and 0 bases from J, the gap between germline ends came to 12 bases. The full variable domain, completed using reference TRBV7-3 and TRBJ2-3, is GAGVSQTPSNKVTEKGKYVELRCDPISGHTALYWYRQSLGQGPEFLIYFQGTGAADDSGLPNDRFFAVRPEGSVSTLKIQRTERGDSAVYLCASSLVSRGSTDTQYFGPGTRLTVL.